This T cell receptor beta chain was observed in a study of naive and memory T cell subsets. General study results and limits: Especially in CD8 cells, naive repertoires contained a few larger clonotypes, possibly CD45RA-re-expressing memory cells.

Two oligonucleotides, mixed equimolar, formed the beta constant-region primer covering TRBC1 and TRBC2. TCRdb re-derived calls from the UMI-ligation and nested PCR reads in MiXCR, one entry per CDR3 protein. The data show 130,000 to 150,000 distinct CDR3 sequences, approximately 15% seen once. After the first PCR, alpha and beta chain libraries were processed separately. As concerns this clonotype: Its antigen is not identified.

This CDR3 region has 14 residues. Germline V gives CDR1 MNHEY, CDR2 SVGAGI. Trimming left V 4 bases short and J 3 bases short, with 10 bases between. The sequence was collected from a human donor in good health. Input material: naive CD4+ T cells from blood. The rearrangement uses TRBV6-5 and TRBJ2-1, with D maybe TRBD2 (6 bases). Written as DNA, the CDR3 is TGTGCCAGCAGTTTAGGCGGGATCTACAATGAGCAGTTCTTC. Residues: CASSLGGIYNEQFF.